This is a list of T cell receptor beta chains from one sample in a study of blood T cell repertoires in COVID-19. The protocol was immunoSEQ multiplex PCR, while the TCRdb copy is restricted to in-frame clones and leaves out a portion. The sample has over 300,000 clones, around 83% seen once. The sequencing input was peripheral blood. The receptors here all came from a woman aged 45-65 years with acute or convalescent COVID-19. Each CDR3 is given with its conserved first and last residue. Each record gives: clone size, D gene, J gene, V gene, CDR3 protein, CDR3 DNA. The D gene is left open where the match is weak. Only part of the rows carry a size: once, few, many, or a class if the clone is expanded.

few NA TRBJ2-7 TRBV5-6 CASRYERSGEQYF TGTGCCAGCAGGTACGAGCGGTCTGGCGAGCAGTACTTC
NA NA TRBJ2-5 TRBV30 CAWSSYQETQYF TGTGCCTGGAGTTCGTACCAAGAGACCCAGTACTTC
once TRBD1 TRBJ2-1 TRBV6-5 CASSAGTGSYNEQFF TGTGCCAGCAGCGCCGGGACAGGCTCCTACAATGAGCAGTTCTTC
NA NA TRBJ2-7 TRBV29-1 CSAQGALTYEQYF TGCAGCGCCCAAGGGGCATTGACCTACGAGCAGTACTTC
NA NA TRBJ2-4 TRBV6-5 CASTIQLSQNIQYF TGTGCCAGCACAATACAGCTTTCTCAAAACATTCAGTACTTC
NA NA TRBJ1-2 TRBV27 CASSLSETSYGYTF TGTGCCAGCAGTTTATCAGAGACAAGCTATGGCTACACCTTC
NA TRBD1 TRBJ1-5 TRBV2 CASSWDRMEPQHF TGTGCCAGCAGTTGGGACAGGATGGAGCCCCAGCATTTT
NA NA TRBJ1-5 TRBV3-1/TRBV3-2 CASSQEGTPEPQHF TGTGCCAGCAGCCAAGAAGGGACACCCGAGCCCCAGCATTTT
once TRBD1 TRBJ1-2 TRBV2 CASSVVTGANLNYGYTF TGTGCCAGCAGTGTGGTGACAGGGGCAAACCTAAACTATGGCTACACCTTC
few TRBD2 TRBJ2-1 TRBV6-6 CASSPGTTEQFF TGTGCCAGCAGTCCTGGGACTACTGAGCAGTTCTTC
NA TRBD1 TRBJ1-3 TRBV7-2 CASSQGQAFSGNTIYF TGTGCCAGCAGCCAAGGACAGGCCTTCTCTGGAAACACCATATATTTT
few TRBD2 TRBJ2-2 TRBV5-1 CASSLDSGSVGELFF TGCGCCAGCAGCTTGGATAGCGGGAGTGTAGGGGAGCTGTTTTTT
NA NA TRBJ1-3 TRBV10-3 CAISDRGGGNTIYF TGTGCCATCAGTGATCGAGGGGGAGGAAACACCATATATTTT
NA TRBD1 TRBJ2-5 TRBV5-1 CASSRQGAVEETQYF TGCGCCAGCAGCCGACAGGGGGCAGTAGAAGAGACCCAGTACTTC
NA NA TRBJ1-2 TRBV27 CASSPSSGKPHGYTF TGTGCCAGCAGTCCGTCGTCGGGGAAACCACATGGCTACACCTTC
NA NA TRBJ2-1 TRBV9 CASSKTGYNEQFF TGTGCCAGCAGCAAAACAGGTTACAATGAGCAGTTCTTC
NA NA TRBJ2-4 TRBV4-1 CASSPGRQGFAKNIQYF TGCGCCAGCAGCCCGGGACGGCAGGGGTTCGCCAAAAACATTCAGTACTTC
NA TRBD2 TRBJ2-2 TRBV27 CASSKELAGSGELFF TGTGCCAGCAGCAAAGAACTAGCGGGCTCCGGGGAGCTGTTTTTT
NA NA TRBJ2-1 TRBV15 CATSIPPGGGVVEQFF TGTGCCACCAGCATACCCCCCGGCGGAGGTGTGGTTGAGCAGTTCTTC
NA TRBD1 TRBJ1-5 TRBV5-6 CASSFGTGSSNQPQHF TGTGCCAGCAGCTTCGGGACAGGGTCTAGCAATCAGCCCCAGCATTTT
NA TRBD2 TRBJ2-1 TRBV5-1 CASSDGLAGVNEQFF TGCGCCAGCAGCGACGGACTAGCGGGGGTTAATGAGCAGTTCTTC
many NA TRBJ1-1 TRBV27 CASTVRSGDTEAFF TGTGCCAGCACAGTCCGTTCGGGGGACACTGAAGCTTTCTTT
NA NA TRBJ1-3 TRBV6-1 CASSDRQVRSGNTIYF TGTGCCAGCAGTGACCGACAGGTCCGCTCTGGAAACACCATATATTTT
NA NA TRBJ1-2 TRBV12-3/TRBV12-4 CASSLVQGGYTF TGTGCCAGCAGTTTAGTGCAGGGCGGCTACACCTTC
NA TRBD2 TRBJ2-3 TRBV11-2 CASSQPIAGDPDTQYF TGTGCCAGCTCCCAGCCGATAGCGGGAGATCCAGATACGCAGTATTTT
NA TRBD1 TRBJ1-2 TRBV19 CASTRDRVSSYGYTF TGTGCCAGTACCCGGGACAGGGTTTCTAGCTATGGCTACACCTTC
NA NA TRBJ1-2 TRBV6-5 CASSRGSFFYGYTF TGTGCCAGCAGCCGGGGTTCCTTTTTTTATGGCTACACCTTC
few TRBD1 TRBJ2-3 TRBV4-1 CASSPGTVSTDTQYF TGCGCCAGCAGCCCCGGGACAGTGAGCACAGATACGCAGTATTTT
NA TRBD1 TRBJ1-6 TRBV2 CASTQTGVNSPLHF TGTGCCAGCACCCAGACAGGGGTCAATTCACCCCTCCACTTT
NA TRBD2 TRBJ2-1 TRBV27 CASSPGGGNEQFF TGTGCCAGCAGTCCTGGGGGGGGCAATGAGCAGTTCTTC
NA TRBD2 TRBJ2-2 TRBV5-4 CASSPNPSGSPGELFF TGTGCCAGCAGCCCGAACCCTAGCGGGAGTCCCGGGGAGCTGTTTTTT
NA TRBD1 TRBJ2-1 TRBV11-2 CASSRTGDWQFF TGTGCCAGCAGCAGGACAGGGGATTGGCAGTTCTTC
NA NA TRBJ2-1 TRBV5-5 CASSNRGYNEQFF TGTGCCAGCAGCAATAGGGGCTACAATGAGCAGTTCTTC
NA TRBD1 TRBJ1-6 TRBV27 CASSLRDSWTPLHF TGTGCCAGCAGTCTCCGGGACAGTTGGACACCCCTCCACTTT
NA NA TRBJ1-1 TRBV5-1 CASSSRPGQNTEAFF TGCGCCAGCAGCTCCCGCCCGGGACAGAACACTGAAGCTTTCTTT
NA NA TRBJ2-3 TRBV12-5 CASGPGSSTDTQYF TGTGCTAGTGGTCCAGGATCTAGCACAGATACGCAGTATTTT
NA NA TRBJ1-2 TRBV3-1/TRBV3-2 CASSLDFEGYTF TGTGCCAGCAGCCTAGACTTTGAGGGCTACACCTTC
NA TRBD2 TRBJ2-5 TRBV7-9 CASSFRLAEFQETQYF TGTGCCAGCAGCTTCCGTCTAGCGGAGTTCCAAGAGACCCAGTACTTC
NA TRBD2 TRBJ2-1 TRBV5-4 CASSLGVAGGRNEQFF TGTGCCAGCAGCTTGGGAGTAGCGGGAGGGAGGAATGAGCAGTTCTTC
NA NA TRBJ1-2 TRBV30 CAWSNGPSGYTF TGTGCCTGGAGTAATGGGCCCTCGGGCTACACCTTC
few NA TRBJ1-4 TRBV6-2/TRBV6-3 CASSYPGGTTNEKLFF TGTGCCAGCAGTTACCCCGGGGGAACAACTAATGAAAAACTGTTTTTT